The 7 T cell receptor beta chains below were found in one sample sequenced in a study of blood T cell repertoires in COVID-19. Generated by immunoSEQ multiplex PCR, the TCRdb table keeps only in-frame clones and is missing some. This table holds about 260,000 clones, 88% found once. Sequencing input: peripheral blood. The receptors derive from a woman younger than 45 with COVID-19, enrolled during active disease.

The CDR3 sequence: CASSLPGGYSNQPQHF. The CDR3 DNA reads TGTGCCAGCAGTCTCCCGGGGGGGTATAGCAATCAGCCCCAGCATTTT. V is TRBV28 and J is TRBJ1-5; possibly TRBD1 for D (5 bases). V lost 5 bases and J 0 bases, leaving 14 bases between the germline ends. This CDR3 region has 16 residues. Per the germline V gene, CDR1 is MDHEN and CDR2 is SYDVKM.

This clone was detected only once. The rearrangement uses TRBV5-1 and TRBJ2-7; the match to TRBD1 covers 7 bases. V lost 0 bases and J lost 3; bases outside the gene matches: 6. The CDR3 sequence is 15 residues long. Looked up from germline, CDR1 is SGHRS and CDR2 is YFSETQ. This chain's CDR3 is CASSLAGQKIYEQYF. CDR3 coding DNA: TGCGCCAGCAGCTTGGCGGGACAGAAAATCTACGAGCAGTACTTC.

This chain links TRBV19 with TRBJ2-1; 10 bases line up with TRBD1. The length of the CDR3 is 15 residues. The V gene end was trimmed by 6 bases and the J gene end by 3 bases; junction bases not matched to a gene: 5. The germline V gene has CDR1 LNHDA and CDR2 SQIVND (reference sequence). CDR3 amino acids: CASRMGQGFYNEQFF. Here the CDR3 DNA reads TGTGCCAGTAGGATGGGACAGGGGTTCTACAATGAGCAGTTCTTC.

In DNA form, the CDR3 reads TGTGCCAGCAGAGGTGGGGCGGGAGGGCCCCACGAGCAGTACTTC. It codes for CASRGGAGGPHEQYF. The V call is TRBV6-5, the J call TRBJ2-7; TRBD2 matches at 9 bases. Per germline, CDR1 MNHEY and CDR2 SVGAGI. The CDR3 covers 15 residues. Trimming at V came to 6 bases and at J to 5 bases, leaving 11 bases not matched to a gene.

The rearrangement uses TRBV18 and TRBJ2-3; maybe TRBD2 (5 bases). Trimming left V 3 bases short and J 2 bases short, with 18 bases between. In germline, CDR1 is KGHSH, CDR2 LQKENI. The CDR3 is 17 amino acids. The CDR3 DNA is TGTGCCAGCTCACCCCCCGGACGAGGGCGTCTCACAGATACGCAGTATTTT. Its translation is CASSPPGRGRLTDTQYF.

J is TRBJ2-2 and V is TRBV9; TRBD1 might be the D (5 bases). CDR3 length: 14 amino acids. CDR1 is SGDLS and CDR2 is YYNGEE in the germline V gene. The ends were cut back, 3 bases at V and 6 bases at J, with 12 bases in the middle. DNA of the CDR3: TGTGCCAGCAGCGCTACCGTCAGGGCCGGGGAGCTGTTTTTT. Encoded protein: CASSATVRAGELFF.

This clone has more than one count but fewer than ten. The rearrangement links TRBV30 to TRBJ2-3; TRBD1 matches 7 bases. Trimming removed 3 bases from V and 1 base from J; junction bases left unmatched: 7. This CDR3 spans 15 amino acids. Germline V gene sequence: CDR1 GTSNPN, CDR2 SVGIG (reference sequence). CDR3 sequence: CAWSSGTVGTDTQYF. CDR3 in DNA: TGTGCCTGGAGCTCCGGGACAGTGGGCACAGATACGCAGTATTTT.